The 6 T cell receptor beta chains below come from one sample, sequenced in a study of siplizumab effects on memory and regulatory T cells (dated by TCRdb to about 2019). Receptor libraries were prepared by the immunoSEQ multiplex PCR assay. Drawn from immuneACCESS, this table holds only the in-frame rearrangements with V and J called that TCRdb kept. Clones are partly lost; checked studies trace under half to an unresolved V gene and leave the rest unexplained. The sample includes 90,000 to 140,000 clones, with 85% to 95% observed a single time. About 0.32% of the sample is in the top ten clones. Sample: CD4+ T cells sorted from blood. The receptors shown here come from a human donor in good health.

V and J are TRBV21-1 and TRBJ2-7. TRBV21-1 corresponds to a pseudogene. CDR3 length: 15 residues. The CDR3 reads CASSKVRNPFYEQYF. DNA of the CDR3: TGTGCCAGCAGCAAAGTACGGAACCCTTTCTACGAGCAGTACTTC.

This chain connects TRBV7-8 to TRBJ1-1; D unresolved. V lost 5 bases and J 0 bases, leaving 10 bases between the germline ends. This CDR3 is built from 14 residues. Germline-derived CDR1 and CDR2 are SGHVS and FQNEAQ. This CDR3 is CASSHPNVNTEAFF. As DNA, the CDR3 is TGTGCCAGCAGCCACCCGAACGTGAACACTGAAGCTTTCTTT. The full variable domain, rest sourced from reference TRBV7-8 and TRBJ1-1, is GAGVSQSPRYKVAKRGQDVALRCDPISGHVSLFWYQQALGQGPEFLTYFQNEAQLDKSGLPSDRFFAERPEGSVSTLKIQRTQQEDSAVYLCASSHPNVNTEAFFGQGTRLTVV.

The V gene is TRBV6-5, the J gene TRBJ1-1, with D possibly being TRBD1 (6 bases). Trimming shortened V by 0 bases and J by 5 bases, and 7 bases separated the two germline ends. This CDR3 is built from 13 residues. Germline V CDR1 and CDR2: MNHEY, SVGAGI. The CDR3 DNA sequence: TGTGCCAGCAGTTACTCTGACAGGACTGAAGCTTTCTTT. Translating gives CASSYSDRTEAFF.

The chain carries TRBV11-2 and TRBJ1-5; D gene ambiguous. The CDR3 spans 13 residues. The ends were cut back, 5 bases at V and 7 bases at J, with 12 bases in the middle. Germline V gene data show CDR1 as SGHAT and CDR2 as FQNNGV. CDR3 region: CASSPNPKQPQHF. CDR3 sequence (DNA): TGTGCCAGCAGCCCAAACCCCAAACAGCCCCAGCATTTT.

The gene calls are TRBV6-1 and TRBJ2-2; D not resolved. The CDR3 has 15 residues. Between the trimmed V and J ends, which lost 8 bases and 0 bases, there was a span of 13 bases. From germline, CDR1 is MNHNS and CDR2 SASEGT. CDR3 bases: TGTGCCAGCTCCCTGGGTGGTACGAACACCGGGGAGCTGTTTTTT. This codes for CASSLGGTNTGELFF.

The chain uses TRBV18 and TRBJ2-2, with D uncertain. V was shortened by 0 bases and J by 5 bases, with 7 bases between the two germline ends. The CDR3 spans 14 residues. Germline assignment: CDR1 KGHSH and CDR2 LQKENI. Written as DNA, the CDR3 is TGTGCCAGCTCACCACCGATGGGTACCGGGGAGCTGTTTTTT. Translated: CASSPPMGTGELFF.